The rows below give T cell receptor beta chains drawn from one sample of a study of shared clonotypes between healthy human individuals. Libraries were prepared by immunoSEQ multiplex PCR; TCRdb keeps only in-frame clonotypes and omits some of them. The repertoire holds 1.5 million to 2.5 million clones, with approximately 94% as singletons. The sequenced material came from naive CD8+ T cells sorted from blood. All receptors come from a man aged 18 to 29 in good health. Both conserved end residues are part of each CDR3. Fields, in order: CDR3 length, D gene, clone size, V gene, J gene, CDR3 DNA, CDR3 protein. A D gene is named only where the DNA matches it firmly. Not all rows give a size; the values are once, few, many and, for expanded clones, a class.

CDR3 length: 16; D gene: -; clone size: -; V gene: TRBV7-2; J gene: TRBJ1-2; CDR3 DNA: TGTGCCAGCAGCTTAGGGCCAGGCCAAGGGAACTATGGCTACACCTTC; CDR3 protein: CASSLGPGQGNYGYTF
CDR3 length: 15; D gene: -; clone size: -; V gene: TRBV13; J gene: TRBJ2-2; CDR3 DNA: TGTGCCAGCAGCCCCGCCGGGTCTAACACCGGGGAGCTGTTTTTT; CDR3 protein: CASSPAGSNTGELFF
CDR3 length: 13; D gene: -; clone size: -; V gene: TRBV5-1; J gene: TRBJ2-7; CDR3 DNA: TGCGCCAGCAGCTTGGCCGAGGGGCCCGAGCAGTACTTC; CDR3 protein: CASSLAEGPEQYF
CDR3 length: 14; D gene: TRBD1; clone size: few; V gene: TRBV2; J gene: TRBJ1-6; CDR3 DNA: TGTGCCAGCAGGCTGGTGACAGGGGATTCACCCCTCCACTTT; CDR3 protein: CASRLVTGDSPLHF
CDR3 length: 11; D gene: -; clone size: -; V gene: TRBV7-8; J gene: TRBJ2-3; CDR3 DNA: TGTGCCAGCACCACCACAGATACGCAGTATTTT; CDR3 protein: CASTTTDTQYF
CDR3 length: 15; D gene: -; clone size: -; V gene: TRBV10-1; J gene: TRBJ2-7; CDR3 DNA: TGCGCCAGCAGTGAGTCGCCAGGGGACTATTACGAGCAGTACTTC; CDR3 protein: CASSESPGDYYEQYF
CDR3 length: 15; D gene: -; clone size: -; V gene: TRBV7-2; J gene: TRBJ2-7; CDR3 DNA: TGTGCCAGCAGCCCAATTGAGGGCCTCTTCTACGAGCAGTACTTC; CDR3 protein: CASSPIEGLFYEQYF
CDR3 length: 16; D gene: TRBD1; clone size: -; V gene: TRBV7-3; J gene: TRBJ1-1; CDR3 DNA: TGTGCCAGCAGCTTGGGACAGGGAACTTTGGGGACTGAAGCTTTCTTT; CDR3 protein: CASSLGQGTLGTEAFF
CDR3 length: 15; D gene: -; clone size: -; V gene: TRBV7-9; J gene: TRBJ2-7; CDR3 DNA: TGTGCCAGCAGCTTAGCGGCGGGTTACACTTACGAGCAGTACTTC; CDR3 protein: CASSLAAGYTYEQYF
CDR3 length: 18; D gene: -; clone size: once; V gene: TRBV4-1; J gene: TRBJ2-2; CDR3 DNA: TGCGCCAGCAGCCAAGAACCGTTGTCTCAGGCTGGCACCGGGGAGCTGTTTTTT; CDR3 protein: CASSQEPLSQAGTGELFF
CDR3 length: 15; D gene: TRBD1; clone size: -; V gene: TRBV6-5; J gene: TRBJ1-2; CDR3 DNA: TGTGCCAGCAGAACCGGGACAGGGCCAATCTATGGCTACACCTTC; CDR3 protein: CASRTGTGPIYGYTF
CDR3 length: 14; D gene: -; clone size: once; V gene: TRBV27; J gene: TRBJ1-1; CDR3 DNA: TGTGCCAGCAGTTTGGCAGGGGCAAGCACTGAAGCTTTCTTT; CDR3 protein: CASSLAGASTEAFF
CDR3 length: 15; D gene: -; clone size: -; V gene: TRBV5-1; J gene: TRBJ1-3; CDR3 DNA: TGCGCCAGCAGCTTGGACATAAGCTCTGGAAACACCATATATTTT; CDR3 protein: CASSLDISSGNTIYF
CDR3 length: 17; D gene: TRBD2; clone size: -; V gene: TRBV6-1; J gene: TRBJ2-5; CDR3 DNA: TGTGCCAGCAGTGAAGGAAGGGGACTAGCGGGAGTAGAGACCCAGTACTTC; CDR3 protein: CASSEGRGLAGVETQYF
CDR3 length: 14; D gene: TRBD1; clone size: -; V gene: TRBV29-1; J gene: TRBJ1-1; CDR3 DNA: TGCAGCGTTGAGAGACAGGGTGGGTACACTGAAGCTTTCTTT; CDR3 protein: CSVERQGGYTEAFF
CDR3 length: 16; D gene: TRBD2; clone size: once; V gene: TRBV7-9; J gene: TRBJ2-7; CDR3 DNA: TGTGCCAGCAGCTTACCTAGGACTAGCGGCTCCTACGAGCAGTACTTC; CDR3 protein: CASSLPRTSGSYEQYF
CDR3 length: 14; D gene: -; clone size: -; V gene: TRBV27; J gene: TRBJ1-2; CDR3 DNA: TGTGCCAGCAGGCAACAGGGCCCTAACTATGGCTACACCTTC; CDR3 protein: CASRQQGPNYGYTF
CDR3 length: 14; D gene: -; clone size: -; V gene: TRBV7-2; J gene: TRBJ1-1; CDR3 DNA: TGTGCCAGCAGCTTAGAGGCAGGGGTCACTGAAGCTTTCTTT; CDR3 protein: CASSLEAGVTEAFF
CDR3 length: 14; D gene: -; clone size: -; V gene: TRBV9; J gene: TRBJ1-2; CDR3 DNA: TGTGCCAGCAGCGGGGGCGCCTCGAACTATGGCTACACCTTC; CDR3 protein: CASSGGASNYGYTF
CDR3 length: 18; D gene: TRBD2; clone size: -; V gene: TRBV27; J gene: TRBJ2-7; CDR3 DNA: TGTGCCAGCAGCCTGAAAGGGACTAGCGGGAGTACTTTTTACGAGCAGTACTTC; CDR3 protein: CASSLKGTSGSTFYEQYF
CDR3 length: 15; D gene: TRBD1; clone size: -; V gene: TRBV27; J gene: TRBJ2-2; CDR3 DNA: TGTGCCAGCAGTTTAGGGACAGGGGGAGCCGGGGAGCTGTTTTTT; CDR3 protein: CASSLGTGGAGELFF
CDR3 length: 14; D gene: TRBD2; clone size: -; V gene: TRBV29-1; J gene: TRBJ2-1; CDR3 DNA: TGCAGCGTTGTGGGACTAGCGACCTACAATGAGCAGTTCTTC; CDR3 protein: CSVVGLATYNEQFF
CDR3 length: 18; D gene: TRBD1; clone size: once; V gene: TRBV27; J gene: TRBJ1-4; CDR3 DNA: TGTGCCAGCAGTTTCGGCCCTGGGACCGGGACAGGGGTACGAAAACTGTTTTTT; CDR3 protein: CASSFGPGTGTGVRKLFF
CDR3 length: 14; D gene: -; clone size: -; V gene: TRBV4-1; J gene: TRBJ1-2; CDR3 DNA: TGCGCCAGCAGCCAAGTCGGAGGGGAGGATGGCTACACCTTC; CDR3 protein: CASSQVGGEDGYTF
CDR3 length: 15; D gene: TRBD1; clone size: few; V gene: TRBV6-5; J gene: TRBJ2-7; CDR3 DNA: TGTGCCAGCAGTTACTCTCAGGGGGCCATGTACGAGCAGTACTTC; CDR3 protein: CASSYSQGAMYEQYF
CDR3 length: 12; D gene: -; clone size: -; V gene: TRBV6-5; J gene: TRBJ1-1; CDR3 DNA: TGTGCCAGCCACGGGGGCGGCGCTGAAGCTTTCTTT; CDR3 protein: CASHGGGAEAFF
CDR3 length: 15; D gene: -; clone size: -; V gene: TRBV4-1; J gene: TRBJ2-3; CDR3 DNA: TGCGCCAGTGTGGCAGGGGCAATTAGCACAGATACGCAGTATTTT; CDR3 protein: CASVAGAISTDTQYF
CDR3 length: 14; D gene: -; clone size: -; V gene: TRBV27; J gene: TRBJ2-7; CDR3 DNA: TGTGCCAGCAGTGTAAGGGGGTTTGCCTACGAGCAGTACTTC; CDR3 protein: CASSVRGFAYEQYF
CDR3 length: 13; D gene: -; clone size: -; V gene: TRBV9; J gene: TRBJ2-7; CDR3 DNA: TGTGCCAGCAGCCCCTGGGGGGAAAGCGAGCAGTACTTC; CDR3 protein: CASSPWGESEQYF
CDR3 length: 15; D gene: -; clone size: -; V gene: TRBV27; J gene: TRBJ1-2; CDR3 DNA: TGTGCCAGCAGTTTAGGATTGGCGACAGGCTATGGCTACACCTTC; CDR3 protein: CASSLGLATGYGYTF
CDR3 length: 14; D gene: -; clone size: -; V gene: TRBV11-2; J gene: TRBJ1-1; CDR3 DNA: TGTGCCAGCAGCCCGGACGGATATTATAGTGAAGCTTTCTTT; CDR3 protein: CASSPDGYYSEAFF
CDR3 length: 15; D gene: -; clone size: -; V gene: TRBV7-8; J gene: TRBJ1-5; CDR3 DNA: TGTGCCAGCAGCTTCGCAGGCCGAGCGAATCAGCCCCAGCATTTT; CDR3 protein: CASSFAGRANQPQHF
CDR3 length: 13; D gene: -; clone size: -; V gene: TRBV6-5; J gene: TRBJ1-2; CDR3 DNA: TGTGCTGGGGGAATCGCTGGAACATATGGCTACACCTTC; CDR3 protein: CAGGIAGTYGYTF
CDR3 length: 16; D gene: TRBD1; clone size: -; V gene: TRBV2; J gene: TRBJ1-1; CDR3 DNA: TGTGCCAGCAGTGAAGAAGGGACAGGGAGGAACACTGAAGCTTTCTTT; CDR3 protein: CASSEEGTGRNTEAFF
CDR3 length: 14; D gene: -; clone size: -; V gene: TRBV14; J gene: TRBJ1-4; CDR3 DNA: TGTGCCAGCAGCCGAGAACTCGCGGATGAAAAACTGTTTTTT; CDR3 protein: CASSRELADEKLFF
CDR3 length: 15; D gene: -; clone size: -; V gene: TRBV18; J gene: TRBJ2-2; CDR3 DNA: TGTGCCAGCTCACCTTCTCCCCCAGCGGCCGGGGAGCTGTTTTTT; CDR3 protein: CASSPSPPAAGELFF
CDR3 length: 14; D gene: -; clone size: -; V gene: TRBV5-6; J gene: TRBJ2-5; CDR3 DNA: TGTGCCAGCAGCTTGGTAGGGATTTCAGAGACCCAGTACTTC; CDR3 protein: CASSLVGISETQYF
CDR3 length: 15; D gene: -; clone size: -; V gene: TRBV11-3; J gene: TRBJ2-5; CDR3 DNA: TGTGCCAGCAGGGCCAGGGGGGGCAGGGAAGAGACCCAGTACTTC; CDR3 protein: CASRARGGREETQYF
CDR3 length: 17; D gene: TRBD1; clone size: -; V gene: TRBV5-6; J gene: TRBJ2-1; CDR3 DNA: TGTGCCAGCAGCCCCGGACAGGGGATGGGCTCCTACAATGAGCAGTTCTTC; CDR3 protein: CASSPGQGMGSYNEQFF